This T cell receptor (beta chain) is from a study of blood T cell repertoires in COVID-19. Across the study: Spain, Italy and the United States supplied samples that represented acute and convalescent COVID-19. In each case, the material was cDNA or gDNA derived from T cells, B-cell-depleted T cells, or PBMCs.

Clinical history as reported by participants underpinned cohort assignment. The table came from immunoSEQ multiplex PCR; TCRdb's copy has only in-frame clones and leaves some out. The table records approximately 190,000 clones, roughly 84% of them present only once. The CDR3 sequence is 14 residues long. Germline CDR1 is SGDLS and CDR2 is YYNGEE. V was pared by 0 bases and J by 3 bases, with 9 bases between. This sequence joins TRBV9 and TRBJ1-2; TRBD1 might be the D (5 bases). The receptor comes from a man aged 35-49 years who had recovered from COVID-19. Material for sequencing was PBMCs or T cells enriched from blood (not recorded which). The CDR3, as DNA: TGTGCCAGCAGCGTAGCAGGAGGGGACTATGGCTACACCTTC. Translating gives CASSVAGGDYGYTF. Full variable domain (remainder filled in from reference TRBV9 and TRBJ1-2): DSGVTQTPKHLITATGQRVTLRCSPRSGDLSVYWYQQSLDQGLQFLIQYYNGEERAKGNILERFSAQQFPDLHSELNLSSLELGDSALYFCASSVAGGDYGYTFGSGTRLTVV.